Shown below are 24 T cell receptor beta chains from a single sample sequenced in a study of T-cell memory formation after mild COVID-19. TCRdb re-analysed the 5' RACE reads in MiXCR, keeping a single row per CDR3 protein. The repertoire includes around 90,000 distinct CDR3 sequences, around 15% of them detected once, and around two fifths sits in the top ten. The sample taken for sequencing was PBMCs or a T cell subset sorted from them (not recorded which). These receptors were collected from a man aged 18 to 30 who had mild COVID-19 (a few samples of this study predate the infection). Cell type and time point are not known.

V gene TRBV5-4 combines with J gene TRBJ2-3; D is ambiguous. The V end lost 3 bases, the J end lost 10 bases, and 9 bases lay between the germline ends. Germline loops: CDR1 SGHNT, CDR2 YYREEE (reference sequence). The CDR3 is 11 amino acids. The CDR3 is CASSSAFAQYF. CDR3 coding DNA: TGTGCCAGCAGCTCAGCCTTCGCGCAGTATTTT.

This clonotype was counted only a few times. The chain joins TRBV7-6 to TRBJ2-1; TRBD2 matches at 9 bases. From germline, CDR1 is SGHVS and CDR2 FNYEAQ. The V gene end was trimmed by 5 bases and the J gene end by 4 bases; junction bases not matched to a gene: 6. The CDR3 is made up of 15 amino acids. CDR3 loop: CASSPRLAEYNEQFF. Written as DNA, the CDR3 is TGTGCCAGCAGCCCACGACTAGCGGAGTACAATGAGCAGTTCTTC.

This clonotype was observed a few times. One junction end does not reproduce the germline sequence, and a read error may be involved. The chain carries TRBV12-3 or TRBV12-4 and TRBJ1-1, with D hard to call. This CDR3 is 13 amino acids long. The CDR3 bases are TGTGCCAGCAGAATTGGAAGGGTCACTGTAGCTTTCTTT. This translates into CASRIGRVTVAFF.

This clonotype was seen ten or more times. The DNA of the CDR3 is TGCGCCAGCAGCTCCCTAATAGAACGGGGAAAGCAGTACTTC. It codes for CASSSLIERGKQYF. The chain couples TRBV5-1 to TRBJ2-7; possible D gene TRBD2, 5 bases. This CDR3 has 14 amino acids. Trimming removed 3 bases from V and 8 bases from J, with 18 bases in between. CDR1 and CDR2 (germline): SGHRS, YFSETQ.

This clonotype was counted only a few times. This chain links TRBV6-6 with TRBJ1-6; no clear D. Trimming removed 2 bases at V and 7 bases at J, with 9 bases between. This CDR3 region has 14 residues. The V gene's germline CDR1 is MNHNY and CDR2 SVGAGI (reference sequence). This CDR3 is CASSYGVMNSPLHF. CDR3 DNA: TGTGCCAGCAGTTACGGGGTCATGAATTCACCCCTCCACTTT.

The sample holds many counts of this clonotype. The CDR3 nucleotides are TGTGCTAGTGGTTTTCAGCAGGGGTTAACCGGGGAGCTGTTTTTT. Its protein is CASGFQQGLTGELFF. This chain connects TRBV12-5 to TRBJ2-2; the D gene is possibly TRBD1 (6 bases). Trimming stripped 3 bases from V and 5 bases from J, with 13 bases between. The germline gives CDR1 LGHNT, CDR2 FRNRAP. The length of the CDR3 is 15 residues.

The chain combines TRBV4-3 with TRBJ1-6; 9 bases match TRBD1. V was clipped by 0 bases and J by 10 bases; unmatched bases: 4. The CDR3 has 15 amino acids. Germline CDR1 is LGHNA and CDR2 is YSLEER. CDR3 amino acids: CASSQEGDRVSPLHF. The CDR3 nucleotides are TGCGCCAGCAGCCAAGAGGGGGACAGGGTCTCACCCCTCCACTTT.

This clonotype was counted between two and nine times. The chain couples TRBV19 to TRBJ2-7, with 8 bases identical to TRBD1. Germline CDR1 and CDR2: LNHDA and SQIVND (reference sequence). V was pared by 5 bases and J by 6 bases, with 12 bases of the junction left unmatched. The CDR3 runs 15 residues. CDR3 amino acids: CASSASGGQGGEQYF. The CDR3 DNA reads TGTGCCAGTAGTGCCTCCGGAGGACAGGGCGGCGAGCAGTACTTC.

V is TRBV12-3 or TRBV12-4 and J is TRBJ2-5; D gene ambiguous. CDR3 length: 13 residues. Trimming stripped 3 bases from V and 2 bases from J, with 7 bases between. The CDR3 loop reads CASSFQVQETQYF. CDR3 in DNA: TGTGCCAGCAGTTTTCAGGTTCAAGAGACCCAGTACTTC.

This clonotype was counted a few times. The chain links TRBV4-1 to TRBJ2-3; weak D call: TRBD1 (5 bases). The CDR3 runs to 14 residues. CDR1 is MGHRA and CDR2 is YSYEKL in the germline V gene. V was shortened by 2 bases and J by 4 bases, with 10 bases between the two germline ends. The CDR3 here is CASSQPLGADTQYF. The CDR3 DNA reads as TGCGCCAGCAGCCAACCTTTAGGGGCAGATACGCAGTATTTT.

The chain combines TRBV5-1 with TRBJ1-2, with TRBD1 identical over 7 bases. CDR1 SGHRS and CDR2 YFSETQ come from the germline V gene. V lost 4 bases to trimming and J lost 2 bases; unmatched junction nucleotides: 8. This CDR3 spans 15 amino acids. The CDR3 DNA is TGCGCCAGCAGCCGTACCGGGACAGTGAACTATGGCTACACCTTC. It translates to CASSRTGTVNYGYTF.

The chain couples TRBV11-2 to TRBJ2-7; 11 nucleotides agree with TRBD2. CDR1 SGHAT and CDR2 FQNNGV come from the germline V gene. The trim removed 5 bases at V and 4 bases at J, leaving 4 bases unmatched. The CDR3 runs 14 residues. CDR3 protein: CASSPTSGAYEQYV. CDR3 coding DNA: TGTGCCAGCAGCCCGACTAGCGGGGCGTACGAGCAGTACGTC.

The DNA of the CDR3 is TGTGCCACCAGGGCCGGGACAGGGCGCACGAGGGAAGCTTTCTTT. Its protein is CATRAGTGRTREAFF. The V call is TRBV15, the J call TRBJ1-1, with 9 bases that match TRBD1. V shed 6 bases, J shed 8 bases, and the junction held 13 bases outside the gene matches. This CDR3 has 15 residues. CDR1 and CDR2 from the germline V gene are LNHNV and YYDKDF (reference sequence). The variable domain in full, completed from reference TRBV15 and TRBJ1-1, reads DAMVIQNPRYQVTQFGKPVTLSCSQTLNHNVMYWYQQKSSQAPKLLFHYYDKDFNNEADTPDNFQSRRPNTSFCFLDIRSPGLGDTAMYLCATRAGTGRTREAFFGQGTRLTVV.

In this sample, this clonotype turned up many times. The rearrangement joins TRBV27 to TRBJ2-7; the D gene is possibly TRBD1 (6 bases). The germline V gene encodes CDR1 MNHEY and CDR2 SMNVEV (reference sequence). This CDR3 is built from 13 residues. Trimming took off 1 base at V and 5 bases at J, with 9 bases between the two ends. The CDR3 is CASSLYRDHEQYV. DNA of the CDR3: TGTGCCAGCAGTTTATACAGGGACCACGAGCAGTACGTC.

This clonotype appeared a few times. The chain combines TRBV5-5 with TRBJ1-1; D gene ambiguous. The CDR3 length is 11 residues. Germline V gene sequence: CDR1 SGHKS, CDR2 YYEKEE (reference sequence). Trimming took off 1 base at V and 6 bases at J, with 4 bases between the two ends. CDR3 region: CASSLTPEAFF. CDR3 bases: TGTGCCAGCAGCTTGACGCCTGAAGCTTTCTTT.

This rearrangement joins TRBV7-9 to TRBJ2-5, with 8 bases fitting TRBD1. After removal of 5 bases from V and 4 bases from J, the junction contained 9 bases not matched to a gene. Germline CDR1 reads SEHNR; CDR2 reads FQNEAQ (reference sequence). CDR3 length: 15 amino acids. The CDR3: CASSPTGTGAETQYF. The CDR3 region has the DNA TGTGCCAGCAGCCCGACCGGGACAGGAGCAGAGACCCAGTACTTC.

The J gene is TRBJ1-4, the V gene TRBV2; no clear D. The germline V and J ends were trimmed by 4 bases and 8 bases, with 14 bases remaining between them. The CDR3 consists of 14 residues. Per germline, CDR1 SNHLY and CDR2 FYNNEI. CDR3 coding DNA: TGTGCCAGCAGTGGGGCGGGGAGCGAGGAAAAACTGTTTTTT. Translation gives CASSGAGSEEKLFF.

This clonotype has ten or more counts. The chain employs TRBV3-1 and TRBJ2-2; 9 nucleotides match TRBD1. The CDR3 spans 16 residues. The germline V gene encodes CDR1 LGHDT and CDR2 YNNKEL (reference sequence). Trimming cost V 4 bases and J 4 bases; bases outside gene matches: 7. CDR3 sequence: CASSPGQGLITGELFF. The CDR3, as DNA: TGTGCCAGCAGCCCCGGACAGGGGTTGATCACCGGGGAGCTGTTTTTT.

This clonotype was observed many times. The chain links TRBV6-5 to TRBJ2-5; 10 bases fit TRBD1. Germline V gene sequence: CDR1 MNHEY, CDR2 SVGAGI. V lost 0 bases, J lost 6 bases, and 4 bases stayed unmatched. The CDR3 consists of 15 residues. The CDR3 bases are TGTGCCAGCAGTTACTCGACAGGGGGCGGGAAGACCCAGTACTTC. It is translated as CASSYSTGGGKTQYF.

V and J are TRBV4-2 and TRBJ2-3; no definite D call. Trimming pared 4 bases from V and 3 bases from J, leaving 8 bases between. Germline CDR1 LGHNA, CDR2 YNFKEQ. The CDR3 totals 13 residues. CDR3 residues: CASSPMPTDTQYF. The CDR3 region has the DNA TGTGCCAGCAGCCCAATGCCGACAGATACGCAGTATTTT.

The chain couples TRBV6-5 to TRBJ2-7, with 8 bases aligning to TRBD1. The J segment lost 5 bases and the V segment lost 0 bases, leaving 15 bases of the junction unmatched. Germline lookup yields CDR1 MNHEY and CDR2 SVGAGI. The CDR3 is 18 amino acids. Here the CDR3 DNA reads TGTGCCAGCAGTTACTCCCCCCCGGGACAGGTCTCATCGAACGAGCAGTACTTC. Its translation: CASSYSPPGQVSSNEQYF.

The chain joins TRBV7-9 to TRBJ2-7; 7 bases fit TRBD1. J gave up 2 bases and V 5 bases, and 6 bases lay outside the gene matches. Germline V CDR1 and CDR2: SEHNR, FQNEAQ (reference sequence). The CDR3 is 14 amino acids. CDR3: CASSPRDSAYEQYV. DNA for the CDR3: TGTGCCAGCAGCCCCCGGGACAGCGCCTACGAGCAGTACGTC.

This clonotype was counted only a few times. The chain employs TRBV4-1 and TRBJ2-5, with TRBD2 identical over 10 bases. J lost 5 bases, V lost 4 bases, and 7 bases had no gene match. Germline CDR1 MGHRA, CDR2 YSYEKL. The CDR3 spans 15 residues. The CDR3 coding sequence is TGCGCCAGCAGCCGGAGCGGGGGGGCCGGGGAGACCCAGTACTTC. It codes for CASSRSGGAGETQYF.

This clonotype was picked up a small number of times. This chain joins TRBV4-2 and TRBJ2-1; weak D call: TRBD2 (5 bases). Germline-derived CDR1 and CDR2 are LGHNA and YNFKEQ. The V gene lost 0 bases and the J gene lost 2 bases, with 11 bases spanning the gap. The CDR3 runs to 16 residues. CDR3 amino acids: CASSQDEASTYNEQFF. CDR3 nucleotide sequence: TGTGCCAGCAGCCAAGATGAGGCTAGCACCTACAATGAGCAGTTCTTC.